Given below is one T cell receptor beta chain in context. It may be a read error: a sequence one base away is much more abundant. Time point defined: pre-sensitization, week 0. Treatment noted: therapeutic diphenylcyclopropenone sensitization with weekly scalp DPC. Donors, patients with alopecia ranging from 18 to 70 years old and judged suitable for DPC, provided samples. This sample is drawn from a study of human T cells and chemical hapten exposure. Study summary: 0.01% DPC was applied to the upper back in patch tests, which were read at 6 days.

CDR3 length: 13 residues. The germline V gene has CDR1 SQVTM and CDR2 ANQGSEA. TCRdb processed the RACE reads anew with MiXCR; each CDR3 protein has one entry. Here the sample spans roughly 250,000 distinct CDR3 sequences, about 9% being singletons. The receptor comes from a woman aged 40 to 55 with alopecia areata. Some clones in this sample may be carry-over from other donors' samples. V gene TRBV29-1 combines with J gene TRBJ1-1; D not certain. Source: whole blood, taken in connection with sensitization to the hapten diphenylcyclopropenone (DPC). Here the CDR3 reads CSVARQINTESFF. CDR3 coding DNA: TGCAGCGTTGCTAGGCAGATCAACACTGAATCTTTCTTT.